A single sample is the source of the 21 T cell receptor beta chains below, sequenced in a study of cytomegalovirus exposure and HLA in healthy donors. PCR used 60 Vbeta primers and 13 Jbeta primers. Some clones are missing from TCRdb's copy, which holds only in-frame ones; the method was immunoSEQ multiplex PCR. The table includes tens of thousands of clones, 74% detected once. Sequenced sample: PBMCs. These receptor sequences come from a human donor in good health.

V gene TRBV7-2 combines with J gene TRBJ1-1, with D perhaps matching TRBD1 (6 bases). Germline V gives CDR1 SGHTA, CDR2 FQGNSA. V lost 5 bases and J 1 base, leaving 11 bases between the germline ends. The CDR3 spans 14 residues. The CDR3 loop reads CASSLQGGNTEAFF. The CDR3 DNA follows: TGTGCCAGCAGCCTACAGGGTGGGAACACTGAAGCTTTCTTT.

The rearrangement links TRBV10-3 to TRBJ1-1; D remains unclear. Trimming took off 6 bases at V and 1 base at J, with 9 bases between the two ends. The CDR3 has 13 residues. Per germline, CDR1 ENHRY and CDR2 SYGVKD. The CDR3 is CAISAQTNTEAFF. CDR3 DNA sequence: TGTGCCATCAGCGCACAGACGAACACTGAAGCTTTCTTT.

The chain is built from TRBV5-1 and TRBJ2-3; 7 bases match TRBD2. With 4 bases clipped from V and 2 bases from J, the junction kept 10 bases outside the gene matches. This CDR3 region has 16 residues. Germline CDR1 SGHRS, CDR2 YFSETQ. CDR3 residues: CASSGGERVDTDTQYF. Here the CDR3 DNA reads TGCGCCAGCAGCGGGGGGGAGCGGGTTGACACAGATACGCAGTATTTT.

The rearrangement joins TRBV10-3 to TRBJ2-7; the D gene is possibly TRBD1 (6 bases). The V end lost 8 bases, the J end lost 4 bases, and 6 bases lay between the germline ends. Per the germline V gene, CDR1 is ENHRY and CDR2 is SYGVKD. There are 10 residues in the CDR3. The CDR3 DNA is TGTGCCATCGGACAGTACGAGCAGTACTTC. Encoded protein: CAIGQYEQYF.

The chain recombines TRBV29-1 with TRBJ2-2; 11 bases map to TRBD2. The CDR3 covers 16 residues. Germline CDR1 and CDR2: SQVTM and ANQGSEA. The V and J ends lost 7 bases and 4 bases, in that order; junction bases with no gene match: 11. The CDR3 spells CSARVSGRVGTGELFF. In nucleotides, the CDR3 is TGCAGCGCCCGCGTTAGCGGGAGGGTTGGCACCGGGGAGCTGTTTTTT.

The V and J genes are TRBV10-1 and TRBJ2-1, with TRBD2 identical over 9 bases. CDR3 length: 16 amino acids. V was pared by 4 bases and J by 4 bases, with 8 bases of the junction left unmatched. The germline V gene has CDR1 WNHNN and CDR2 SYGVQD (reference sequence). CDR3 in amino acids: CASSGGSGRSYNEQFF. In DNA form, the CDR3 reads TGCGCCAGCAGTGGTGGTAGCGGGAGATCATACAATGAGCAGTTCTTC.

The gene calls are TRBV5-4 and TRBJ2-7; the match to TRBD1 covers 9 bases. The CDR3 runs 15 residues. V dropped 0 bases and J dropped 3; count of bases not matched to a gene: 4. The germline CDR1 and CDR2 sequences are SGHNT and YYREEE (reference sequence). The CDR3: CASSLGQGGIYEQYF. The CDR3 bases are TGTGCCAGCAGCTTGGGACAGGGGGGTATCTACGAGCAGTACTTC.

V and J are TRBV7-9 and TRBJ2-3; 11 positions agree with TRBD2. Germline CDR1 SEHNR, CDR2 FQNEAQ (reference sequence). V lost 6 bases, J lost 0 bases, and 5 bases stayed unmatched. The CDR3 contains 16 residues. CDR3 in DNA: TGTGCCAGCAGTCGGAGGACTAGCGGGAGCACAGATACGCAGTATTTT. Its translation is CASSRRTSGSTDTQYF.

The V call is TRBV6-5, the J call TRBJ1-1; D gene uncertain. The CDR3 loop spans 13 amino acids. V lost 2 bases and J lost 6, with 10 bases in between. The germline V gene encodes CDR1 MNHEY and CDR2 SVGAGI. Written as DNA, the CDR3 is TGTGCCAGCAGTTACCCCGGAGAGGCTGAAGCTTTCTTT. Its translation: CASSYPGEAEAFF.

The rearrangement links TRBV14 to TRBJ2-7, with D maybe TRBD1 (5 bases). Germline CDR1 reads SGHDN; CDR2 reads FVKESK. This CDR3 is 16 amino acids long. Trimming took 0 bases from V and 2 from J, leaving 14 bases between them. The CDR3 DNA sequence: TGTGCCAGCAGCCAAGATAACAGGCCACAAACCTACGAGCAGTACTTC. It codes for CASSQDNRPQTYEQYF.

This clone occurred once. CDR3: CASSELGTGKTEAFF. The DNA for the CDR3 is TGTGCCAGCAGTGAATTAGGGACAGGGAAGACTGAAGCTTTCTTT. V and J are TRBV25-1 and TRBJ1-1, with 9 positions matching TRBD1. The V segment lost 1 base and the J segment 5 bases; nucleotides outside the gene matches: 5. The CDR3 loop spans 15 amino acids. CDR1 MGHDK and CDR2 SYGVNS come from the germline V gene.

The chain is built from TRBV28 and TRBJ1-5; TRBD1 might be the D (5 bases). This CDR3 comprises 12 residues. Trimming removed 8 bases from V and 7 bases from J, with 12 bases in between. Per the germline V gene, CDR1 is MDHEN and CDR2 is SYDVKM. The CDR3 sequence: CASLQGNQPQHF. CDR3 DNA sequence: TGTGCCAGCCTTCAGGGAAACCAGCCCCAGCATTTT.

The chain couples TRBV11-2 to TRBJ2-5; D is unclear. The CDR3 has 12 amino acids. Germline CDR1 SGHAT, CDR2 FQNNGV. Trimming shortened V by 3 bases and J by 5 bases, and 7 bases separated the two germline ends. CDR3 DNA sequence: TGTGCCAGCAGCTTGAGTCGGGAGACCCAGTACTTC. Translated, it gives CASSLSRETQYF. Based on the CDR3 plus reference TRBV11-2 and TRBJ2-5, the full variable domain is EAGVAQSPRYKIIEKRQSVAFWCNPISGHATLYWYQQILGQGPKLLIQFQNNGVVDDSQLPKDRFSAERLKGVDSTLKIQPAKLEDSAVYLCASSLSRETQYFGPGTRLLVL.

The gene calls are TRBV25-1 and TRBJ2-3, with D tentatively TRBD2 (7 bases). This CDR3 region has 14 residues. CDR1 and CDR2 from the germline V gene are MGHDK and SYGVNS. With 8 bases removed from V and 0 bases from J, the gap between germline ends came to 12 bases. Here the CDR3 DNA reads TGTGCCAGCGGGAGGGGGGCAAGCACAGATACGCAGTATTTT. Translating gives CASGRGASTDTQYF.

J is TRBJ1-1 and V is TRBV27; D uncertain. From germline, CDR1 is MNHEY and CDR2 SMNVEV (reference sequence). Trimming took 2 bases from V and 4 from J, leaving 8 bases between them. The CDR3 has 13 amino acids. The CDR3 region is CASSLGGSTEAFF. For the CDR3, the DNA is TGTGCCAGCAGTTTAGGAGGGTCCACTGAAGCTTTCTTT.

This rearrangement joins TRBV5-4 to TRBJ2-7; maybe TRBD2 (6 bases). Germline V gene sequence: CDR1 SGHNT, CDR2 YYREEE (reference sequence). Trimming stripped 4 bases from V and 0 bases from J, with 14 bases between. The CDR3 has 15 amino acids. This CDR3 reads CASSPPTSSSYEQYF. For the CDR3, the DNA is TGTGCCAGCAGCCCCCCGACTAGTAGCTCCTACGAGCAGTACTTC.

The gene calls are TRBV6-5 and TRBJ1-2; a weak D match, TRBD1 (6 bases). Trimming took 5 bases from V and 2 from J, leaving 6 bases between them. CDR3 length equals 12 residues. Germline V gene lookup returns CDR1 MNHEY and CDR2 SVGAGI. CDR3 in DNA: TGTGCCAGCAGTCAGGGGAACTATGGCTACACCTTC. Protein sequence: CASSQGNYGYTF.

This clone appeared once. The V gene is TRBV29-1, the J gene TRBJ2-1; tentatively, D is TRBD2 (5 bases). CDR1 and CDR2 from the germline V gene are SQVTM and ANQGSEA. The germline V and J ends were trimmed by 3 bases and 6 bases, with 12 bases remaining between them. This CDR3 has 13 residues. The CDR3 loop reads CSVDGRRVNEQFF. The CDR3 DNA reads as TGCAGCGTTGATGGGAGACGGGTCAATGAGCAGTTCTTC.

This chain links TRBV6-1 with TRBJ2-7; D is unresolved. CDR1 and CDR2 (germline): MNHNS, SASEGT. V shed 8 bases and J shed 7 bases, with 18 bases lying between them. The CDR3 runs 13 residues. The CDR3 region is CASCDTGPREQYF. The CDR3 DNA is TGTGCCAGCTGCGACACCGGTCCTCGAGAGCAGTACTTC.

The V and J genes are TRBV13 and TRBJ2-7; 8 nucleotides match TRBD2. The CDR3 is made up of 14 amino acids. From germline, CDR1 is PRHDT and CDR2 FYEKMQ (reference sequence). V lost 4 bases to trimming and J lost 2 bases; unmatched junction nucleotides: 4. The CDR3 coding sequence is TGTGCCAGCAGCTCGGGGGGGGAAGCCTACGAGCAGTACTTC. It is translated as CASSSGGEAYEQYF.

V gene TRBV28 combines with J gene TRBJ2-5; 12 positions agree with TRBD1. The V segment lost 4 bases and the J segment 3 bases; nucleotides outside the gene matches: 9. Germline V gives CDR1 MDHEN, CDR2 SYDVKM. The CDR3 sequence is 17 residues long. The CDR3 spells CASSSGDRGRGEETQYF. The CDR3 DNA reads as TGTGCCAGCAGTTCAGGGGACAGGGGGCGAGGAGAAGAGACCCAGTACTTC.